The present T cell receptor beta chain was sequenced within a study of blood T cells in healthy people across ages. Study findings and constraints: Age advanced and TCR beta diversity per million T cells fell, roughly linearly.

There were healthy Caucasian individuals from Russia, aged roughly 6 to 90, serving as donors. Roughly 10 milliliters of peripheral blood were drawn from each donor into EDTA-treated tubes. The extraction recovered at least 6 micrograms of total RNA per sample. PCR was performed a second time for about 7 to 11 cycles using a sample-barcoded 5' primer and a J-beta primer mix. TCRdb re-called the 5' RACE reads with MiXCR, one entry per CDR3 protein. Among 1.5 million to 1.8 million distinct CDR3 sequences listed, roughly two fifths were seen once. This clonotype appeared a few times. No antigen is known for it. This TCR came from a woman younger than 35 in good health. The sample was blood.

Here the CDR3 DNA reads TGCAGCGCTCTTTACAGGGGGCACACAGATACGCAGTATTTT. Protein product: CSALYRGHTDTQYF. The chain links TRBV29-1 to TRBJ2-3, with 9 bases identical to TRBD1. This CDR3 has 14 amino acids. V gave up 7 bases and J gave up 2 bases; unmatched junction bases: 7. Looked up from germline, CDR1 is SQVTM and CDR2 is ANQGSEA.